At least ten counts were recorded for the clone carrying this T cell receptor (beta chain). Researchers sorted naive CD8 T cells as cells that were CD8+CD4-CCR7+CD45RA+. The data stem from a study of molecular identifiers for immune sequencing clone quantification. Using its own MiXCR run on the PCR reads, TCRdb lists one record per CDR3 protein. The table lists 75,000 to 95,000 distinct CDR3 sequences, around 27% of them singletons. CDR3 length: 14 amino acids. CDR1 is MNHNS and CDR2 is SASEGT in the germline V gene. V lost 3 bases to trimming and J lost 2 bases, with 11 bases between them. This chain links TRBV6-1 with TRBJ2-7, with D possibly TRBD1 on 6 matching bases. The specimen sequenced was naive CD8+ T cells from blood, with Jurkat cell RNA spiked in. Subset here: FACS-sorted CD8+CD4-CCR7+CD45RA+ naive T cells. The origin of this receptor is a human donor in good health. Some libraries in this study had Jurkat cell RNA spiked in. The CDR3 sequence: CASSESQGAYEQYF. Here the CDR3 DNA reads TGTGCCAGCAGTGAGTCACAGGGCGCCTACGAGCAGTACTTC.